A single sample gave rise to the 27 T cell receptor beta chains below, sequenced in a study of cytomegalovirus exposure and HLA in healthy donors. The PCR made use of 60 Vbeta and 13 Jbeta primers. Libraries were prepared by immunoSEQ multiplex PCR; TCRdb keeps only in-frame clonotypes and omits some of them. The table has about 89,000 clones, around 85% seen once; the top ten hold 6% to 7.5%. Source material: PBMCs. These receptors were obtained from a middle-aged man in good health and CMV-seropositive.

The chain employs TRBV10-2 and TRBJ2-5, with 12 bases lining up with TRBD1. Trimming cost V 6 bases and J 6 bases; bases outside gene matches: 8. This CDR3 is built from 15 residues. CDR1 and CDR2 from the germline V gene are WSHSY and SAAADI. Written as DNA, the CDR3 is TGCGCCAGCAGAGAAGGGACAGGGGGCGAGAAGACCCAGTACTTC. It yields the protein CASREGTGGEKTQYF.

The rearrangement uses TRBV14 and TRBJ2-6; 8 bases are shared with TRBD1. V lost 3 bases and J lost 0; bases outside the gene matches: 7. Per the germline V gene, CDR1 is SGHDN and CDR2 is FVKESK. This CDR3 region has 18 residues. CDR3 sequence reads: CASSQSGQGSSGANVLTF. CDR3 sequence (DNA): TGTGCCAGCAGCCAGTCCGGACAGGGAAGCTCTGGGGCCAACGTCCTGACTTTC.

The chain recombines TRBV28 with TRBJ1-1, with 11 bases that match TRBD1. Germline lookup yields CDR1 MDHEN and CDR2 SYDVKM. The V and J ends lost 5 bases and 11 bases, in that order; junction bases with no gene match: 4. The CDR3 length is 12 residues. In nucleotides, the CDR3 is TGTGCCAGCAGTCTAGGACAGGGGGCGGCTTTCTTT. It specifies CASSLGQGAAFF.

The CDR3 nucleotides read TGTGCCAGCAGCCTACGCCCTAGCGGGGAGAACACCGGGGAGCTGTTTTTT. Its translation is CASSLRPSGENTGELFF. V and J are TRBV6-4 and TRBJ2-2, with 9 nucleotides matching TRBD2. The CDR3 length is 17 residues. Germline lookup yields CDR1 MRHNA and CDR2 SNTAGT. With V trimmed by 6 bases and J by 1 base, 9 bases remained unmatched.

V is TRBV13 and J is TRBJ2-3; the D is unclear. The CDR3 is made up of 12 amino acids. V lost 1 base and J 4 bases, leaving 3 bases between the germline ends. Germline CDR1 and CDR2: PRHDT and FYEKMQ (reference sequence). The CDR3 here is CASSLAADTQYF. The CDR3 DNA follows: TGTGCCAGCAGCTTAGCCGCAGATACGCAGTATTTT.

This rearrangement joins TRBV5-1 to TRBJ2-2; 10 bases line up with TRBD2. The CDR3 totals 20 residues. Per the germline V gene, CDR1 is SGHRS and CDR2 is YFSETQ. V lost 3 bases to trimming and J lost 1 base; unmatched junction nucleotides: 15. The CDR3 coding sequence is TGCGCCAGCAGCTCCCGACATATAGCGGGAGGTTATCAGAACACCGGGGAGCTGTTTTTT. It is translated as CASSSRHIAGGYQNTGELFF. The whole variable domain, filled in from reference TRBV5-1 and TRBJ2-2, reads KAGVTQTPRYLIKTRGQQVTLSCSPISGHRSVSWYQQTPGQGLQFLFEYFSETQRNKGNFPGRFSGRQFSNSRSEMNVSTLELGDSALYLCASSSRHIAGGYQNTGELFFGEGSRLTVL.

This clone appeared once. DNA of the CDR3: TGCGCCAGCAGCGAGACAGGGACTAGCACAGATACGCAGTATTTT. This translates into CASSETGTSTDTQYF. V usage is TRBV5-1 and J usage is TRBJ2-3; D perhaps matches TRBD1 (7 bases). Between the trimmed V and J ends, which lost 4 bases and 0 bases, there was a span of 12 bases. Germline CDR1 and CDR2: SGHRS and YFSETQ. This CDR3 has 15 residues.

This clone was observed a few times. CDR3 nucleotide sequence: TGCGCCAGCAGCAATAGCGGGGGGTACAATGAGCAGTTCTTC. Translated: CASSNSGGYNEQFF. The chain joins TRBV5-1 to TRBJ2-1; 10 bases map to TRBD2. Germline V gene data show CDR1 as SGHRS and CDR2 as YFSETQ. The CDR3 has 14 residues. V lost 4 bases and J lost 4; bases outside the gene matches: 2.

The chain uses TRBV5-6 and TRBJ1-1, with 10 nucleotides matching TRBD1. Germline lookup yields CDR1 SGHDT and CDR2 YYEEEE. V was clipped by 3 bases and J by 8 bases; unmatched bases: 7. The CDR3 spans 14 residues. This CDR3 is CASSWEDRGDEAFF. In DNA form, the CDR3 reads TGTGCCAGCAGCTGGGAGGACAGGGGGGACGAAGCTTTCTTT.

This clone has more than one count but fewer than ten. The chain carries TRBV5-1 and TRBJ2-7; 8 bases align to TRBD2. Trimming cost V 4 bases and J 4 bases; bases outside gene matches: 13. CDR3 length: 16 amino acids. Germline V CDR1 and CDR2: SGHRS, YFSETQ. The CDR3 reads CASSLDGPASGYEQYF. DNA of the CDR3: TGCGCCAGCAGCCTGGACGGCCCGGCTAGCGGGTACGAGCAGTACTTC. The entire variable domain, with the rest obtained from reference TRBV5-1 and TRBJ2-7, is as follows: KAGVTQTPRYLIKTRGQQVTLSCSPISGHRSVSWYQQTPGQGLQFLFEYFSETQRNKGNFPGRFSGRQFSNSRSEMNVSTLELGDSALYLCASSLDGPASGYEQYFGPGTRLTVT.

The chain has TRBV5-6 and TRBJ2-7, with 7 nucleotides matching TRBD2. The ends lost 7 bases at V and 4 bases at J; junction bases unmatched: 11. Per germline, CDR1 SGHDT and CDR2 YYEEEE. The CDR3 spans 14 residues. CDR3 sequence (DNA): TGTGCCAGCGTACGTAGGGCGGGGGAATACGAGCAGTACTTC. Translating gives CASVRRAGEYEQYF.

The J gene is TRBJ1-1, the V gene TRBV11-1; TRBD1 might be the D (5 bases). Between the trimmed V and J ends, which lost 5 bases and 11 bases, there was a span of 18 bases. CDR1 SGHAT and CDR2 FQDESV come from the germline V gene (reference sequence). The CDR3 is made up of 13 amino acids. CDR3 residues: CASSPTGDPRAFF. CDR3 coding DNA: TGTGCCAGCAGCCCCACGGGGGACCCCAGGGCTTTCTTT.

The chain links TRBV5-1 to TRBJ1-4; 8 positions agree with TRBD1. J lost 5 bases, V lost 4 bases, and 10 bases had no gene match. The CDR3 has 16 residues. Germline CDR1 reads SGHRS; CDR2 reads YFSETQ. The DNA for the CDR3 is TGCGCCAGCAGCCACCATAGACAGGGGAAAAATGAAAAACTGTTTTTT. The encoded protein is CASSHHRQGKNEKLFF.

The chain recombines TRBV28 with TRBJ2-1; 11 nucleotides align to TRBD2. The germline gives CDR1 MDHEN, CDR2 SYDVKM. This CDR3 comprises 15 residues. The trim removed 4 bases at V and 1 base at J, leaving 0 bases unmatched. The DNA of the CDR3 is TGTGCCAGCAGTTCTAGCGGGAGGTCCTACAATGAGCAGTTCTTC. It is translated as CASSSSGRSYNEQFF.

J is TRBJ2-7 and V is TRBV23-1, with 8 bases aligning to TRBD1. TRBV23-1 is recorded as an ORF, its role being uncertain. The CDR3 covers 18 residues. After removal of 3 bases from V and 3 bases from J, the junction contained 16 bases not matched to a gene. For the CDR3, the DNA is TGCGCCAGCAGTCACCTTGGACAGGGCCAGGTGAAGTACTACGAGCAGTACTTC. Encoded protein: CASSHLGQGQVKYYEQYF.

This clone was detected only once. The chain has TRBV5-1 and TRBJ2-2; 7 nucleotides agree with TRBD2. This CDR3 contains 15 residues. CDR1 is SGHRS and CDR2 is YFSETQ in the germline V gene. V was clipped by 1 base and J by 3 bases; unmatched bases: 3. The CDR3 region has the DNA TGCGCCAGCAGCTTGTTGGGGGGGGACACCGGGGAGCTGTTTTTT. It specifies CASSLLGGDTGELFF.

The chain carries TRBV25-1 and TRBJ1-6, with D hard to call. V lost 3 bases, J lost 2 bases, and 8 bases lay in between. The germline CDR1 and CDR2 sequences are MGHDK and SYGVNS. CDR3 length equals 15 residues. The CDR3 DNA follows: TGTGCCAGCAGTGAGGCGGGAGCCTATAATTCACCCCTCCACTTT. As protein: CASSEAGAYNSPLHF.

There are a few counts of this clone. J is TRBJ1-1 and V is TRBV5-1; D ambiguous. CDR3 length: 14 residues. Germline values: CDR1 SGHRS, CDR2 YFSETQ. The germline V and J ends were trimmed by 4 bases and 0 bases, with 10 bases remaining between them. The CDR3 sequence is CASSPQELNTEAFF. The CDR3 nucleotides read TGCGCCAGCAGCCCCCAGGAACTGAACACTGAAGCTTTCTTT.

This chain joins TRBV11-3 and TRBJ1-3; TRBD1 matches 9 bases. The CDR3 contains 16 residues. After removal of 6 bases from V and 1 base from J, the junction contained 7 bases not matched to a gene. Looked up from germline, CDR1 is SGHNT and CDR2 is YENEEA. The CDR3: CASRSPGQGSGNTIYF. The CDR3 DNA reads as TGTGCCAGCAGATCACCGGGACAGGGATCTGGAAACACCATATATTTT. Supplemented by reference TRBV11-3 and TRBJ1-3, the full variable domain reads EAGVVQSPRYKIIEKKQPVAFWCNPISGHNTLYWYLQNLGQGPELLIRYENEEAVDDSQLPKDRFSAERLKGVDSTLKIQPAELGDSAVYLCASRSPGQGSGNTIYFGEGSWLTVV.

J is TRBJ2-3 and V is TRBV6-6; 9 bases fit TRBD2. Germline V gene lookup returns CDR1 MNHNY and CDR2 SVGAGI (reference sequence). The CDR3 spans 14 residues. The junction had 9 bases not matched to a gene; V was cut back by 10 bases and J by 4 bases. The CDR3: CAIGAGGLADTQYF. CDR3 bases: TGTGCCATCGGGGCGGGGGGGCTCGCAGATACGCAGTATTTT.

V usage is TRBV19 and J usage is TRBJ1-2, with 7 bases matching TRBD1. The CDR3 runs to 12 residues. Germline CDR1 and CDR2: LNHDA and SQIVND (reference sequence). V trimming: 10 bases; J trimming: 9 bases; junction bases outside the gene matches: 11. The CDR3 DNA follows: TGTGCCATCAAGACAGGGCTCGGAAGCTACACCTTC. This sequence encodes CAIKTGLGSYTF. The whole variable domain, remainder taken from reference TRBV19 and TRBJ1-2, is DGGITQSPKYLFRKEGQNVTLSCEQNLNHDAMYWYRQDPGQGLRLIYYSQIVNDFQKGDIAEGYSVSREKKESFPLTVTSAQKNPTAFYLCAIKTGLGSYTFGSGTRLTVV.

About this clone itself: Other DNA sequences in this sample translate to the same CDR3. The rearrangement links TRBV5-1 to TRBJ2-2; 11 positions match TRBD2. CDR1 is SGHRS and CDR2 is YFSETQ in the germline V gene. This CDR3 region has 16 residues. After removal of 1 base from V and 2 bases from J, the junction contained 1 base not matched to a gene. The CDR3 sequence is CASSLTSGSNTGELFF. Written as DNA, the CDR3 is TGCGCCAGCAGCTTGACTAGCGGGAGCAACACCGGGGAGCTGTTTTTT.

This rearrangement joins TRBV18 to TRBJ2-3, with 9 positions matching TRBD2. Looked up from germline, CDR1 is KGHSH and CDR2 is LQKENI. This CDR3 has 16 residues. V lost 2 bases and J lost 3; bases outside the gene matches: 6. Here the CDR3 DNA reads TGTGCCAGCTCACCATTAGCGGGAGCAGGGACAGATACGCAGTATTTT. It is translated as CASSPLAGAGTDTQYF.

This chain connects TRBV4-2 to TRBJ1-2; 11 bases are shared with TRBD1. Germline lookup yields CDR1 LGHNA and CDR2 YNFKEQ. J was trimmed by 6 bases and V by 1 base; bases with no gene match: 10. CDR3 length: 17 residues. CDR3 residues: CASSQGGWTGGDHGYTF. The CDR3 nucleotides are TGTGCCAGCAGCCAAGGGGGTTGGACAGGGGGCGATCATGGCTACACCTTC.

Here the CDR3 DNA reads TGTGCCAGCAGATCAGGGGGAACTGAAGCTTTCTTT. This sequence encodes CASRSGGTEAFF. The chain combines TRBV28 with TRBJ1-1; 7 bases align to TRBD1. This CDR3 has 12 amino acids. V lost 6 bases to trimming and J lost 5 bases; unmatched junction nucleotides: 3. Germline CDR1 and CDR2: MDHEN and SYDVKM.

This chain joins TRBV28 and TRBJ2-2, with 11 nucleotides matching TRBD2. CDR1 and CDR2 (germline): MDHEN, SYDVKM. The CDR3 length is 17 residues. The junction had 4 bases not matched to a gene; V was cut back by 3 bases and J by 1 base. CDR3 residues: CASSFLGLAGNTGELFF. In DNA, the CDR3 is TGTGCCAGCAGTTTTTTAGGACTAGCGGGGAACACCGGGGAGCTGTTTTTT.

The chain links TRBV5-4 to TRBJ1-2; perhaps TRBD1 as D (5 bases). The V and J ends lost 4 bases and 5 bases respectively, with 12 bases between them. The CDR3 sequence is 13 residues long. CDR1 is SGHNT and CDR2 is YYREEE in the germline V gene (reference sequence). The CDR3 spells CASSRTRGYGYTF. CDR3 coding DNA: TGTGCCAGCAGCCGGACACGGGGGTATGGCTACACCTTC.